This T cell receptor (beta chain) was captured in a study of cytomegalovirus exposure and HLA in healthy donors. Only in-frame clones appear in the TCRdb table, and some are missing; sequencing was by immunoSEQ multiplex PCR. Of under 130,000 clones in the sample, 85% to 90% were seen once. General observations from the study: The authors enumerated roughly 160 TCR beta chains as linked to cytomegalovirus.

V was shortened by 6 bases and J by 4 bases, with 13 bases between the two germline ends. CDR3 length: 15 amino acids. Germline V gene sequence: CDR1 LNHDA, CDR2 SQIVND (reference sequence). Worth noting for this clone: As yet, its antigen is unknown.

Sequenced input: PBMCs. V is TRBV19 and J is TRBJ1-6, with a possible D match to TRBD1 (6 bases). The TCR originated in a woman younger than 30 in good health and CMV-seropositive. This chain's CDR3 is CASSLGTFYNSPLHF. The DNA for the CDR3 is TGTGCCAGTAGCCTCGGGACATTTTATAATTCACCCCTCCACTTT.